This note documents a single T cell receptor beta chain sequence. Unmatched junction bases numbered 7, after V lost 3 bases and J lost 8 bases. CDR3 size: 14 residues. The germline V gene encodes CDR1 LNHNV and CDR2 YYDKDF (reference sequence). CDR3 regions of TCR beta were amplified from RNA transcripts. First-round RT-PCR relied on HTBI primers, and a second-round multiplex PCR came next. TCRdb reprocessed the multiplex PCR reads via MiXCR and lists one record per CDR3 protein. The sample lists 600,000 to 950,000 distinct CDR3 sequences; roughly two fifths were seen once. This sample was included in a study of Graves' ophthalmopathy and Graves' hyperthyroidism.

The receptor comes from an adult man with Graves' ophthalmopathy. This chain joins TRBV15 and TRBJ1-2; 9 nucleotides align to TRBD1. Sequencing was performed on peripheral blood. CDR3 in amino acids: CATSSLDRGGGYTF. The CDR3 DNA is TGTGCCACCAGCAGCTTGGACAGGGGCGGCGGCTACACCTTC.